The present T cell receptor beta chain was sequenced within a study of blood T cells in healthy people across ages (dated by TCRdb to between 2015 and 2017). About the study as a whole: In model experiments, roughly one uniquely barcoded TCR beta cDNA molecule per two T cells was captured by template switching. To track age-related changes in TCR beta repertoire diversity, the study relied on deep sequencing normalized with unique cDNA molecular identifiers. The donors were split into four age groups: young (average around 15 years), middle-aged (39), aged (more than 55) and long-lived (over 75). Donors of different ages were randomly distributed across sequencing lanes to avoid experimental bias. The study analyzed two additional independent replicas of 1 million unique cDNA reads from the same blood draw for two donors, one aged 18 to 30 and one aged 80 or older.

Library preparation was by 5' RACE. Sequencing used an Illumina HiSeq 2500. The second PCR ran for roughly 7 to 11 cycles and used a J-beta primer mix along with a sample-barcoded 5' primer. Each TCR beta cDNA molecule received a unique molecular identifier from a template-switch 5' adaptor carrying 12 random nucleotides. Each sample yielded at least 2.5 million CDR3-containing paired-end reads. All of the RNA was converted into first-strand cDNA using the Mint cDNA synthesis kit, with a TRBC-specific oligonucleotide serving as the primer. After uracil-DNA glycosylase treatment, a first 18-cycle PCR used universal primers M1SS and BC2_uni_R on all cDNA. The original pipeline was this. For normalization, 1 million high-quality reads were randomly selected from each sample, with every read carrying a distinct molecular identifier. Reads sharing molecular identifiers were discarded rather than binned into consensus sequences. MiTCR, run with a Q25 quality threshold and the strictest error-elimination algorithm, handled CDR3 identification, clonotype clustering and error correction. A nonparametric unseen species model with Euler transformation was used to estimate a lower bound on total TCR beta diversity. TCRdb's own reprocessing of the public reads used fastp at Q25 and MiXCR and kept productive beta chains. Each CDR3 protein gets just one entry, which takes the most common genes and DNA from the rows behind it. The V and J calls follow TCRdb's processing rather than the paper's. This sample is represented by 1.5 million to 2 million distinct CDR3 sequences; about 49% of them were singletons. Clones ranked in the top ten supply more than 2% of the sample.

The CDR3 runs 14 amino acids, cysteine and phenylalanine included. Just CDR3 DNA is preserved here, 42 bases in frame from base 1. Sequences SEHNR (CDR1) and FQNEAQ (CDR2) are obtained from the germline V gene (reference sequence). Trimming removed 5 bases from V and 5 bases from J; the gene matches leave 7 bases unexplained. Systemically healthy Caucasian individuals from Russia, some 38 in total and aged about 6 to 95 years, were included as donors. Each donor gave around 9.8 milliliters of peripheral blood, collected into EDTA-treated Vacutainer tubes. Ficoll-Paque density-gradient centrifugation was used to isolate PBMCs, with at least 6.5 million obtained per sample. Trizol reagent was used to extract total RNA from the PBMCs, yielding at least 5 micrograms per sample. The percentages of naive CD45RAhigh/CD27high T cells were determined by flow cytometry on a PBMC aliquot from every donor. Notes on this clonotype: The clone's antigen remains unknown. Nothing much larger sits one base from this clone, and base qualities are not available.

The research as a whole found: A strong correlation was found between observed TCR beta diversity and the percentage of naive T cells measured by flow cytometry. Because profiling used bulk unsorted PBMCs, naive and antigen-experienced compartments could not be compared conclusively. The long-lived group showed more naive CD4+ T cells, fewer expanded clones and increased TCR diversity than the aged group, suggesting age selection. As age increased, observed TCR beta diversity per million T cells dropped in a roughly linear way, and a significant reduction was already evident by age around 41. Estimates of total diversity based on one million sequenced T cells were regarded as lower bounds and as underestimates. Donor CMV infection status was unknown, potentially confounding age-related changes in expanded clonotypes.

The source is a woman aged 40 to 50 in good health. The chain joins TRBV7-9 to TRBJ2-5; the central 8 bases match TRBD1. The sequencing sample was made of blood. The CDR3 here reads CASSAGQGMETQYF. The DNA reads TGTGCCAGCAGCGCCGGACAGGGCATGGAGACCCAGTACTTC.